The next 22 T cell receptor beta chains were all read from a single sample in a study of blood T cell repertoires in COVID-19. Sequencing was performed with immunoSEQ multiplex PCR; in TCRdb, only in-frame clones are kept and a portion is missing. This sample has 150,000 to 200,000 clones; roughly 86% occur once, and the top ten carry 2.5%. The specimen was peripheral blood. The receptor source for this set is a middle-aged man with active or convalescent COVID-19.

This CDR3 is CATSGPNTGELFF. The CDR3 DNA follows: TGTGCCACCAGTGGGCCTAACACCGGGGAGCTGTTTTTT. J is TRBJ2-2 and V is TRBV24-1; no definite D call. CDR1 is KGHDR, CDR2 SFDVKD, per germline. Trimming took off 5 bases at V and 2 bases at J, with 5 bases between the two ends. This CDR3 has 13 residues.

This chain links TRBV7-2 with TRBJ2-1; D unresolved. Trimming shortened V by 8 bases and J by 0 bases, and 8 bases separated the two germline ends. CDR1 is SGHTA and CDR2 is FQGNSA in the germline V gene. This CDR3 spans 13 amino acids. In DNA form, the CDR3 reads TGTGCCAGCGCCTCGAGCTCCTACAATGAGCAGTTCTTC. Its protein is CASASSSYNEQFF.

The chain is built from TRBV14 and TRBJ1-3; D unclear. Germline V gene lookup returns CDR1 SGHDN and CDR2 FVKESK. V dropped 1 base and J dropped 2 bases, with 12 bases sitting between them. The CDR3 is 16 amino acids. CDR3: CASSQVSQPPGNTIYF. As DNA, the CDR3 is TGTGCCAGCAGCCAAGTTTCACAACCGCCTGGAAACACCATATATTTT.

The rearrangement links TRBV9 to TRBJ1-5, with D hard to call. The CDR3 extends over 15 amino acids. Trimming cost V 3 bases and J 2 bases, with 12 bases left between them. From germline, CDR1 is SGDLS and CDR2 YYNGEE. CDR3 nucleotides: TGTGCCAGCAGCGCGGGAGACGGCGGCAATCAGCCCCAGCATTTT. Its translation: CASSAGDGGNQPQHF.

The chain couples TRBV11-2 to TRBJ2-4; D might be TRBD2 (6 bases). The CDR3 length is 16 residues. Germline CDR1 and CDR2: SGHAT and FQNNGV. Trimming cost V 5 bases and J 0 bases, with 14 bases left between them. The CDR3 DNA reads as TGTGCCAGCAGCGGAGGGGCCGCGCTAGCCAAAAACATTCAGTACTTC. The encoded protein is CASSGGAALAKNIQYF.

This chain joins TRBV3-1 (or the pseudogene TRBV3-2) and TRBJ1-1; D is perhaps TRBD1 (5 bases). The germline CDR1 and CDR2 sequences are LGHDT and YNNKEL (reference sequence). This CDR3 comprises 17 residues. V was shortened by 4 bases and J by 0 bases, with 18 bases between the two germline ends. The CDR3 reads CASSPLPGGSMNTEAFF. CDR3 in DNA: TGTGCCAGCAGCCCACTTCCGGGGGGGAGCATGAACACTGAAGCTTTCTTT.

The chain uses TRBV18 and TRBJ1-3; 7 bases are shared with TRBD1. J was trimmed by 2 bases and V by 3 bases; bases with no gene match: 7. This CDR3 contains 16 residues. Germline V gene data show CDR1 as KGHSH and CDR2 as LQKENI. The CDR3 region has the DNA TGTGCCAGCTCACCCACCACAGGGGCAGCTGGAAACACCATATATTTT. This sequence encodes CASSPTTGAAGNTIYF.

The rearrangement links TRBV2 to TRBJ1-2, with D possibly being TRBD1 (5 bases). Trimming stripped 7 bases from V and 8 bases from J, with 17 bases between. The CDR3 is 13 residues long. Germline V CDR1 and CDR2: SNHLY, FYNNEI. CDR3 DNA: TGTGCCAGCATCAGGGAGGCTGATGACGGCTACACCTTC. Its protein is CASIREADDGYTF.

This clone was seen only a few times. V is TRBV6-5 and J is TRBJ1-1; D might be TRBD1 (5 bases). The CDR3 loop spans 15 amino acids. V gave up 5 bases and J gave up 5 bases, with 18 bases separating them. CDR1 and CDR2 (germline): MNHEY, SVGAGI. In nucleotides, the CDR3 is TGTGCCAGCAGTAGGACCATTGGGGCGCCTACTGAAGCTTTCTTT. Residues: CASSRTIGAPTEAFF.

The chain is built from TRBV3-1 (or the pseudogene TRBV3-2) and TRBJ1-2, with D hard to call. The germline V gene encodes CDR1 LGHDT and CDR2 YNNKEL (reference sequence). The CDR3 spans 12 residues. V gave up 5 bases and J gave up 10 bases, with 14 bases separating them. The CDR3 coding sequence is TGTGCCAGCAGCGGCCCCGGGGAAGACTACACCTTC. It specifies CASSGPGEDYTF.

DNA for the CDR3: TGTGCCAGCAGTGAGGGACAGGGGGCTTGGACTGAAGCTTTCTTT. This encodes CASSEGQGAWTEAFF. This chain joins TRBV2 and TRBJ1-1; TRBD1 matches 12 bases. V shed 3 bases, J shed 5 bases, and the junction held 4 bases outside the gene matches. This CDR3 region has 15 residues. The germline gives CDR1 SNHLY, CDR2 FYNNEI.

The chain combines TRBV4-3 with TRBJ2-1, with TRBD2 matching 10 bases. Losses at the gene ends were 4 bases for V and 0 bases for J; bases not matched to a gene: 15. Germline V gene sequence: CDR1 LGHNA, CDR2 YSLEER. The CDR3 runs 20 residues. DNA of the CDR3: TGCGCCAGCAGCCCCTGGGCGGCTAGCGGGGGTCCTAGCTCCTACAATGAGCAGTTCTTC. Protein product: CASSPWAASGGPSSYNEQFF.

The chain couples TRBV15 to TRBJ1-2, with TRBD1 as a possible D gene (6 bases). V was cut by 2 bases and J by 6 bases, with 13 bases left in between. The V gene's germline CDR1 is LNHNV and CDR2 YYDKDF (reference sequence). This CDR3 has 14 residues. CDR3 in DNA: TGTGCCACCAGCAGACCGGACAGTCGGCATGGCTACACCTTC. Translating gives CATSRPDSRHGYTF.

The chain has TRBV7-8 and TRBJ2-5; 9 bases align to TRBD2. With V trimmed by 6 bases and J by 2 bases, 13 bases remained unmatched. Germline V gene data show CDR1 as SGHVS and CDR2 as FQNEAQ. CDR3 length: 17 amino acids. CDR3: CASRETPGLAGQETQYF. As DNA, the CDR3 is TGTGCCAGCAGAGAAACCCCGGGGCTAGCGGGGCAAGAGACCCAGTACTTC.

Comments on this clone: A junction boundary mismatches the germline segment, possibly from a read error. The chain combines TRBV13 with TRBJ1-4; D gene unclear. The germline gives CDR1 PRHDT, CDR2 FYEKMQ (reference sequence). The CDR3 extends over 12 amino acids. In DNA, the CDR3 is TGTGCCAGCAGCTTAGGTGGAGGGTGGAGAGTATTT. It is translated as CASSLGGGWRVF.

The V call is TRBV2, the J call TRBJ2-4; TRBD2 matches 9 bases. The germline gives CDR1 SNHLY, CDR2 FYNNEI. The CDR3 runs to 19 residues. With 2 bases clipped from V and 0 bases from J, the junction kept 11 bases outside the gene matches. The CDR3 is CASSEFRSLAGIAKNIQYF. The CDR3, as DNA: TGTGCCAGCAGTGAATTTCGCTCCCTAGCGGGGATAGCCAAAAACATTCAGTACTTC.

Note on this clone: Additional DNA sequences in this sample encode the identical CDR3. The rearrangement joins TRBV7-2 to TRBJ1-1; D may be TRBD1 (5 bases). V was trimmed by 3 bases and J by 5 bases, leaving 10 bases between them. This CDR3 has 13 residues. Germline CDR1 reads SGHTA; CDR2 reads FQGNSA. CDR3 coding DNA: TGTGCCAGCAGCTTGAAGGGGCAGACTGAAGCTTTCTTT. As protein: CASSLKGQTEAFF.

CDR3 sequence reads: CASSILVGEGWETQYF. The CDR3 coding sequence is TGTGCCAGTAGTATACTTGTCGGGGAAGGTTGGGAGACCCAGTACTTC. The chain recombines TRBV19 with TRBJ2-5, with D possibly matching TRBD2 (5 bases). CDR1 is LNHDA and CDR2 is SQIVND in the germline V gene (reference sequence). V was pared by 2 bases and J by 5 bases, with 18 bases between. The CDR3 sequence is 16 residues long.

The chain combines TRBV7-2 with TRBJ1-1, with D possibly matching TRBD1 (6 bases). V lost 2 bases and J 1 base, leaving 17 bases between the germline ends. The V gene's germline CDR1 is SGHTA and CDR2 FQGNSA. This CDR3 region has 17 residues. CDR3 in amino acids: CASSLFRSGDPNTEAFF. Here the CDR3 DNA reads TGTGCCAGCAGCTTATTTAGGTCAGGGGACCCGAACACTGAAGCTTTCTTT.

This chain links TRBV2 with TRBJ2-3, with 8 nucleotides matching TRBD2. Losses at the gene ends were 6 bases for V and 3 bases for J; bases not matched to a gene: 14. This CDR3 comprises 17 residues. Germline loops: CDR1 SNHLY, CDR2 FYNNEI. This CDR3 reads CASSRGDGRGATDTQYF. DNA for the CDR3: TGTGCCAGCAGCCGAGGGGATGGGCGGGGGGCAACAGATACGCAGTATTTT.

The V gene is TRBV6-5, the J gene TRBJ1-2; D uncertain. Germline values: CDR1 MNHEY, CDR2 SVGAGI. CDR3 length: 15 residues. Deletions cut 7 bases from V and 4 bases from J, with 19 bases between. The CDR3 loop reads CASTTLGDLGYGYTF. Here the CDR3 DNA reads TGTGCCAGCACTACCCTAGGCGACCTAGGCTATGGCTACACCTTC.

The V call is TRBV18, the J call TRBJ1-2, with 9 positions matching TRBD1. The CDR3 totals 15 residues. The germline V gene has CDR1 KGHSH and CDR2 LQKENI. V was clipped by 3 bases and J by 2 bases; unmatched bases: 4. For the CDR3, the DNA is TGTGCCAGCTCACCGGCAGGACAGGGGAACTATGGCTACACCTTC. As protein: CASSPAGQGNYGYTF.